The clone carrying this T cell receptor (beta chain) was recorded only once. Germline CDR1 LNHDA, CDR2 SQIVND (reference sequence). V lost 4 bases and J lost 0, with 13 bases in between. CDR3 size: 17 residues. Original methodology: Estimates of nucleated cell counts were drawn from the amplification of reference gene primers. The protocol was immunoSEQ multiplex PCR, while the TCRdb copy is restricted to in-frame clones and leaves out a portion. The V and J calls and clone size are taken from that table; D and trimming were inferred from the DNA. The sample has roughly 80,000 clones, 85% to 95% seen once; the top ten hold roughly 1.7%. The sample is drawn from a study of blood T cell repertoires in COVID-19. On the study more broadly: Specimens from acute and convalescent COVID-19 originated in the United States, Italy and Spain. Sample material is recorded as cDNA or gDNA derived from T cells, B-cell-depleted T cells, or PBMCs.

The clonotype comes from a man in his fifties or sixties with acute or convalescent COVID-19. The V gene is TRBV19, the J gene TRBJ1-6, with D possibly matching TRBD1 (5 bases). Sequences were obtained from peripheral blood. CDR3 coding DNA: TGTGCCAGTAGTACACGCCGGGGGAGCTCCTATAATTCACCCCTCCACTTT. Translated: CASSTRRGSSYNSPLHF. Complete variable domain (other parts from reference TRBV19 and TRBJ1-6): DGGITQSPKYLFRKEGQNVTLSCEQNLNHDAMYWYRQDPGQGLRLIYYSQIVNDFQKGDIAEGYSVSREKKESFPLTVTSAQKNPTAFYLCASSTRRGSSYNSPLHFGNGTRLTVT.